Listed here are 14 T cell receptor beta chains from one sample, sequenced in a study of sequential checkpoint blockade in melanoma. Documented treatment: randomized to nivolumab then ipilimumab (arm A) or the reverse (arm B). The table came from immunoSEQ multiplex PCR; TCRdb's copy has only in-frame clones and leaves some out. The table shows about 3,600 clones, with just under 65% occurring only once. The sequencing used CD8+ T cells sorted from blood (inferred from file names), collected from a patient given nivolumab and ipilimumab in sequence. Receptor source: a human donor with melanoma.

The chain recombines TRBV6-6 with TRBJ2-7; D not resolved. From germline, CDR1 is MNHNY and CDR2 SVGAGI (reference sequence). V lost 0 bases to trimming and J lost 6 bases, with 6 bases between them. The CDR3 has 12 amino acids. The DNA for the CDR3 is TGTGCCAGCAGTTACTCGATGAGCGAGCAGTACTTC. Translated, it gives CASSYSMSEQYF.

Only a few counts were recorded for this clone. This chain connects TRBV7-9 to TRBJ2-5; D unresolved. The CDR3 contains 16 residues. CDR1 SEHNR and CDR2 FQNEAQ come from the germline V gene (reference sequence). Trimming removed 1 base from V and 1 base from J, with 13 bases in between. The CDR3: CASSLESELGQETQYF. CDR3 DNA sequence: TGTGCCAGCAGCTTAGAATCGGAGCTGGGCCAAGAGACCCAGTACTTC.

This clone was detected a few times. CDR3 DNA: TGTGCCAGCAGCTTAGCGCCTAACTATGGCTACACCTTC. Translating gives CASSLAPNYGYTF. The J gene is TRBJ1-2, the V gene TRBV7-3; D gene ambiguous. CDR1 is SGHTA and CDR2 is FQGTGA in the germline V gene. There are 13 residues in the CDR3. Deletions cut 2 bases from V and 0 bases from J, with 4 bases between. Looking up the rest from reference TRBV7-3 and TRBJ1-2 gives the full variable domain: GAGVSQTPSNKVTEKGKYVELRCDPISGHTALYWYRQSLGQGPEFLIYFQGTGAADDSGLPNDRFFAVRPEGSVSTLKIQRTERGDSAVYLCASSLAPNYGYTFGSGTRLTVV.

The chain recombines TRBV6-5 with TRBJ1-2, with a weak D call TRBD1 (5 bases). CDR3 length: 14 amino acids. V dropped 7 bases and J dropped 2 bases, with 14 bases sitting between them. Germline CDR1 is MNHEY and CDR2 is SVGAGI. The CDR3 sequence is CASTPGGGNYGYTF. For the CDR3, the DNA is TGTGCCAGCACCCCCGGCGGGGGGAACTATGGCTACACCTTC.

This clone was recorded a few times. The chain couples TRBV10-2 to TRBJ2-2, with unresolved D. Per germline, CDR1 WSHSY and CDR2 SAAADI. The CDR3 loop spans 13 amino acids. Trimming removed 6 bases from V and 5 bases from J, with 10 bases in between. As DNA, the CDR3 is TGCGCCAGCAGCCCCCTTCTGACCGGGGAGCTGTTTTTT. It is translated as CASSPLLTGELFF.

This clone was picked up one time. The CDR3 nucleotides are TGTGCCAGCCGCGGGACAGGGGATGGCTACACCTTC. Its translation: CASRGTGDGYTF. V is TRBV2 and J is TRBJ1-2, with 10 bases identical to TRBD1. V dropped 8 bases and J dropped 6; count of bases not matched to a gene: 3. CDR3 length equals 12 residues. Germline V lookup: CDR1 SNHLY, CDR2 FYNNEI.

The rearrangement joins TRBV30 to TRBJ1-5, with a possible D match to TRBD1 (5 bases). CDR3 length equals 13 residues. V was trimmed by 0 bases and J by 7 bases, leaving 10 bases between them. The germline V gene has CDR1 GTSNPN and CDR2 SVGIG (reference sequence). CDR3 loop: CAWSVQAEQPQHF. CDR3 in DNA: TGTGCCTGGAGTGTACAGGCGGAACAGCCCCAGCATTTT.

This rearrangement joins TRBV7-9 to TRBJ2-7; the D gene is possibly TRBD1 (6 bases). Deletions cut 1 base from V and 0 bases from J, with 7 bases between. CDR3 size: 14 residues. Germline V gene lookup returns CDR1 SEHNR and CDR2 FQNEAQ (reference sequence). CDR3 bases: TGTGCCAGCAGCTTAGTCAGGGGCTCCTACGAGCAGTACTTC. Translated: CASSLVRGSYEQYF.

This clone was found a few times. The gene calls are TRBV7-9 and TRBJ2-7; no firm D call. The ends were cut back, 5 bases at V and 0 bases at J, with 11 bases in the middle. The CDR3 totals 14 residues. CDR1 and CDR2 (germline): SEHNR, FQNEAQ (reference sequence). The CDR3 nucleotides are TGTGCCAGCAGCCGCACAGAAAGCTCCTACGAGCAGTACTTC. Its protein product is CASSRTESSYEQYF.

The genes are TRBV2 and TRBJ2-3; the match to TRBD2 covers 8 bases. Unmatched junction bases numbered 2, after V lost 6 bases and J lost 0 bases. This CDR3 contains 14 residues. The V gene's germline CDR1 is SNHLY and CDR2 FYNNEI. DNA of the CDR3: TGTGCCAGCAGGAGCGGGAGAAGCACAGATACGCAGTATTTT. Its protein is CASRSGRSTDTQYF.

The V gene is TRBV9, the J gene TRBJ2-1; no clear D. CDR1 is SGDLS, CDR2 YYNGEE, per germline. Trimming shortened V by 4 bases and J by 2 bases, and 13 bases separated the two germline ends. The CDR3 covers 15 residues. In nucleotides, the CDR3 is TGTGCCAGCAGCCCGGTCGAGCTGGCCTACAATGAGCAGTTCTTC. Its protein product is CASSPVELAYNEQFF.

The rearrangement links TRBV4-1 to TRBJ2-7; TRBD1 is a possible D gene (6 bases). CDR1 is MGHRA, CDR2 YSYEKL, per germline. This CDR3 is 15 amino acids long. The V gene lost 0 bases and the J gene lost 3 bases, with 12 bases spanning the gap. The CDR3 reads CASSQDEQGFYEQYF. DNA for the CDR3: TGCGCCAGCAGCCAAGATGAACAGGGTTTCTACGAGCAGTACTTC.

This clone was seen only a few times. The J gene is TRBJ2-7, the V gene TRBV5-6; TRBD1 might be the D (6 bases). Germline values: CDR1 SGHDT, CDR2 YYEEEE. The CDR3 consists of 13 residues. Trimming left V 4 bases short and J 2 bases short, with 10 bases between. The CDR3 protein is CASSPWGPYEQYF. CDR3 nucleotides: TGTGCCAGCAGCCCATGGGGGCCCTACGAGCAGTACTTC.

In this sample, this clone turned up a few times. This chain uses TRBV5-3 with TRBJ2-1; 11 bases fit TRBD1. TRBV5-3 is designated an ORF whose function remains uncertain. This CDR3 has 15 amino acids. Trimming took 4 bases from V and 7 from J; bases not matched to a gene: 7. The CDR3 protein is CARSTGQGAKNEQFF. For the CDR3, the DNA is TGTGCCAGAAGCACCGGACAGGGGGCAAAAAATGAGCAGTTCTTC.